A single sample is the source of the 10 T cell receptor beta chains below, sequenced in a study of patients and donors after allogeneic stem cell transplantation. TCRdb re-derived calls from the RT-PCR reads in MiXCR, one entry per CDR3 protein. The sample holds over 200,000 distinct CDR3 sequences, roughly two fifths seen once. Material: blood, either unsorted or a sorted T cell fraction (not recorded which). The receptors were gathered from a human donor who was either an allogeneic HSCT recipient or a stem cell or donor lymphocyte infusion donor (not recorded which). It is not recorded whose cells these are; they may come from a transplant donor.

The table lists this clonotype with a count of one. The conserved phenylalanine or tryptophan normally closing the CDR3 is absent here, so this likely arose from a read error. The CDR3 sequence: CSARDINYGYTS. The CDR3 region has the DNA TGCAGTGCTAGAGACATTAACTATGGCTACACCTCC. The J gene is TRBJ1-2, the V gene TRBV20-1; no reliable D call. This CDR3 is 12 amino acids long. V lost 0 bases to trimming and J lost 1 base, with 3 bases between them. The germline gives CDR1 DFQATT, CDR2 SNEGSKA (reference sequence).

This clonotype has only one observation. This sequence joins TRBV27 and TRBJ2-3; D may match TRBD1 or TRBD2 (5 bases each). The CDR3 spans 16 residues. Germline V lookup: CDR1 MNHEY, CDR2 SMNVEV (reference sequence). Trimming shortened V by 3 bases and J by 0 bases, and 13 bases separated the two germline ends. This CDR3 is CASSFSGPVSTDTQYF. CDR3 DNA sequence: TGTGCCAGCAGTTTTTCGGGGCCCGTTAGCACAGATACGCAGTATTTT.

The rearrangement uses TRBV7-6 and TRBJ1-1; D is unresolved. The germline V gene encodes CDR1 SGHVS and CDR2 FNYEAQ. The CDR3 is 14 amino acids. V lost 3 bases to trimming and J lost 0 bases, with 8 bases between them. This CDR3 reads CASSLADLNTEAFF. In DNA, the CDR3 is TGTGCCAGCAGCTTGGCAGATTTGAACACTGAAGCTTTCTTT.

This clonotype was detected only a few times. The rearrangement joins TRBV28 to TRBJ1-4, with 7 bases fitting TRBD1. This CDR3 comprises 15 residues. Looked up from germline, CDR1 is MDHEN and CDR2 is SYDVKM. The V gene end was trimmed by 3 bases and the J gene end by 4 bases; junction bases not matched to a gene: 5. The CDR3 region is CASSFPGQLNEKLFF. The CDR3, as DNA: TGTGCCAGCAGTTTCCCGGGACAGCTTAATGAAAAACTGTTTTTT.

The CDR3 coding sequence is TGCAGTGCTAACTCGGGTCTCAATCAGCCCCAGCATTTT. Its translation is CSANSGLNQPQHF. The chain carries TRBV20-1 and TRBJ1-5; D call uncertain. Germline V gives CDR1 DFQATT, CDR2 SNEGSKA (reference sequence). The CDR3 is made up of 13 amino acids. V gave up 4 bases and J gave up 3 bases, with 10 bases separating them.

The chain couples TRBV12-3 or TRBV12-4 to TRBJ2-3, with D unresolved. This CDR3 contains 13 residues. The V and J ends lost 5 bases and 6 bases respectively, with 12 bases between them. CDR3 loop: CASSLDPADTQYF. The DNA of the CDR3 is TGTGCCAGCAGTCTGGACCCTGCGGATACGCAGTATTTT.

This chain links TRBV27 with TRBJ2-7; 7 positions match TRBD1. The germline V gene encodes CDR1 MNHEY and CDR2 SMNVEV (reference sequence). CDR3 length equals 17 residues. The J segment lost 2 bases and the V segment lost 1 base, leaving 11 bases of the junction unmatched. The DNA of the CDR3 is TGTGCCAGCAGTTTATTGGGATTCAGGGGGTCGGCCTACGAGCAGTACTTC. Protein product: CASSLLGFRGSAYEQYF.

This chain connects TRBV7-2 to TRBJ1-1; TRBD1 matches 10 bases. Per the germline V gene, CDR1 is SGHTA and CDR2 is FQGNSA. V gave up 5 bases and J gave up 6 bases; unmatched junction bases: 6. The CDR3 totals 14 residues. Here the CDR3 DNA reads TGTGCCAGCAGCGCCCGGGACAGGGGCCCTGAAGCTTTCTTT. This gives the protein CASSARDRGPEAFF.

This chain links TRBV7-9 with TRBJ1-6; D might be TRBD1 (5 bases). The CDR3 totals 13 residues. Germline CDR1 reads SEHNR; CDR2 reads FQNEAQ (reference sequence). The V gene lost 1 base and the J gene lost 10 bases, with 8 bases spanning the gap. The chain's CDR3 is CASSLGGDSPLHF. The CDR3 DNA sequence: TGTGCCAGCAGCTTAGGAGGGGACTCACCCCTCCACTTT.

V gene TRBV12-3 or TRBV12-4 combines with J gene TRBJ1-6; unclear D gene. The CDR3 is made up of 14 amino acids. Trimming pared 6 bases from V and 9 bases from J, leaving 15 bases between. For the CDR3, the DNA is TGTGCCAGCAGGCTATTGTCCTCAGGTTCACCCCTCCACTTT. It yields the protein CASRLLSSGSPLHF.